The next 5 T cell receptor beta chains were all read from a single sample in a study of cytomegalovirus exposure and HLA in healthy donors (dated by TCRdb to 2016 to 2017). Library creation used the immunoSEQ multiplex PCR assay. The multiplex PCR relied on a mix of 60 forward primers for TCR Vbeta segments and 13 reverse primers for TCR Jbeta segments. Entries here come from immuneACCESS through TCRdb and include only in-frame sequences with V and J called. Some clones fail to appear in such tables; in the studies checked, an unresolved V gene covers under half of the shortfall, and the cause of the remainder is unknown. Recorded for this sample are roughly 130,000 clones; roughly 82% of them occurred a single time. Of the sample, around 11% falls within the top ten clones. The sequenced sample was PBMCs. These receptors originate from a male donor in good health and CMV-seropositive.

This clone occurred a few times. This chain uses TRBV7-3 with TRBJ2-3; 8 nucleotides align to TRBD2. Germline loops: CDR1 SGHTA, CDR2 FQGTGA. V was clipped by 4 bases and J by 5 bases; unmatched bases: 5. This CDR3 has 14 amino acids. The CDR3 region is CASSSGRALDTQYF. The CDR3 DNA reads as TGTGCCAGCAGCTCCGGGAGGGCCTTAGATACGCAGTATTTT.

The gene calls are TRBV7-8 and TRBJ2-7; 7 bases are shared with TRBD2. Germline lookup yields CDR1 SGHVS and CDR2 FQNEAQ. After removal of 5 bases from V and 1 base from J, the junction contained 11 bases not matched to a gene. The CDR3 has 16 residues. The CDR3 is CASSLPRAGESYEQYF. For the CDR3, the DNA is TGTGCCAGCAGCCTACCGCGGGCGGGAGAATCCTACGAGCAGTACTTC. Based on the CDR3 plus reference TRBV7-8 and TRBJ2-7, the full variable domain is GAGVSQSPRYKVAKRGQDVALRCDPISGHVSLFWYQQALGQGPEFLTYFQNEAQLDKSGLPSDRFFAERPEGSVSTLKIQRTQQEDSAVYLCASSLPRAGESYEQYFGPGTRLTVT.

On this clone: One junction end disagrees with the germline gene, perhaps due to a read error. The chain is built from TRBV15 and TRBJ2-6; D is possibly TRBD2 (6 bases). The CDR3 totals 14 residues. Germline V gene lookup returns CDR1 LNHNV and CDR2 YYDKDF (reference sequence). The CDR3 loop is CATSWDSGANGLTF. In nucleotides, the CDR3 is TGTGCCACCAGTTGGGACTCTGGGGCCAACGGCCTGACTTTC.

This clone was found a few times. The J gene is TRBJ2-7, the V gene TRBV19; 13 nucleotides agree with TRBD2. The CDR3 spans 16 residues. Germline CDR1 is LNHDA and CDR2 is SQIVND (reference sequence). V trimming: 5 bases; J trimming: 2 bases; junction bases outside the gene matches: 6. CDR3 sequence: CASSPRTSGSPYEQYF. In DNA form, the CDR3 reads TGTGCCAGTAGTCCAAGGACTAGCGGGAGCCCCTACGAGCAGTACTTC.

The genes are TRBV6-1 and TRBJ1-6; 7 nucleotides align to TRBD1. The trim removed 4 bases at V and 5 bases at J, leaving 11 bases unmatched. CDR3 size: 17 residues. Germline assignment: CDR1 MNHNS and CDR2 SASEGT. The DNA of the CDR3 is TGTGCCAGCAGTGGCCCCAACAGGGGAATTAATAATTCACCCCTCCACTTT. Translation: CASSGPNRGINNSPLHF.